This is a list of T cell receptor beta chains from one sample in a study of cytomegalovirus exposure and HLA in healthy donors. The method was immunoSEQ multiplex PCR; TCRdb's version includes in-frame clones alone and lacks a portion of them. The repertoire holds tens of thousands of clones, about 80% seen once, with roughly 51% in the top ten. Source material: PBMCs. These receptors were obtained from a man aged 50 to 59 in good health and CMV-seropositive. Each CDR3 is given with its conserved first and last residue. The D gene is left open where the match is weak. Rows may omit the clone size; those that give it use once, few, many or a size class.

size: NA; J: TRBJ2-5; D: NA; V: TRBV11-2; CDR3: CASSLRAGTGQETQYF; DNA: TGTGCCAGCAGCTTAAGGGCGGGGACGGGCCAAGAGACCCAGTACTTC
size: NA; J: TRBJ2-3; D: NA; V: TRBV7-2; CDR3: CASSLASRDTDTQYF; DNA: TGTGCCAGCAGCTTGGCGAGCCGGGACACAGATACGCAGTATTTT
size: NA; J: TRBJ1-1; D: NA; V: TRBV11-1; CDR3: CASSLGQNTEAFF; DNA: TGTGCCAGCAGCTTAGGACAGAACACTGAAGCTTTCTTT
size: NA; J: TRBJ2-5; D: NA; V: TRBV7-9; CDR3: CASSRLTGVQETQYF; DNA: TGTGCCAGCAGCCGCCTTACCGGGGTGCAAGAGACCCAGTACTTC
size: NA; J: TRBJ2-7; D: TRBD2; V: TRBV5-5; CDR3: CASSGLAGGSYEQYF; DNA: TGTGCCAGCAGCGGGTTAGCGGGAGGGAGTTACGAGCAGTACTTC
size: NA; J: TRBJ1-1; D: NA; V: TRBV6-5; CDR3: CASRAGRRNTEAFF; DNA: TGTGCCAGCAGAGCGGGACGGAGGAACACTGAAGCTTTCTTT
size: NA; J: TRBJ2-7; D: NA; V: TRBV4-1; CDR3: CASSQAAGSYEQYF; DNA: TGCGCCAGCAGCCAAGCGGCAGGCTCCTACGAGCAGTACTTC
size: NA; J: TRBJ2-3; D: TRBD1; V: TRBV13; CDR3: CASSTYPTGARTDTQYF; DNA: TGTGCCAGCAGCACCTACCCGACAGGGGCCCGCACAGATACGCAGTATTTT
size: NA; J: TRBJ2-5; D: NA; V: TRBV7-9; CDR3: CASSIAQGGETQYF; DNA: TGTGCCAGCAGCATCGCGCAGGGAGGAGAGACCCAGTACTTC
size: few; J: TRBJ2-2; D: NA; V: TRBV19; CDR3: CASSIDARAGELFF; DNA: TGTGCCAGTAGTATAGATGCCCGAGCCGGGGAGCTGTTTTTT